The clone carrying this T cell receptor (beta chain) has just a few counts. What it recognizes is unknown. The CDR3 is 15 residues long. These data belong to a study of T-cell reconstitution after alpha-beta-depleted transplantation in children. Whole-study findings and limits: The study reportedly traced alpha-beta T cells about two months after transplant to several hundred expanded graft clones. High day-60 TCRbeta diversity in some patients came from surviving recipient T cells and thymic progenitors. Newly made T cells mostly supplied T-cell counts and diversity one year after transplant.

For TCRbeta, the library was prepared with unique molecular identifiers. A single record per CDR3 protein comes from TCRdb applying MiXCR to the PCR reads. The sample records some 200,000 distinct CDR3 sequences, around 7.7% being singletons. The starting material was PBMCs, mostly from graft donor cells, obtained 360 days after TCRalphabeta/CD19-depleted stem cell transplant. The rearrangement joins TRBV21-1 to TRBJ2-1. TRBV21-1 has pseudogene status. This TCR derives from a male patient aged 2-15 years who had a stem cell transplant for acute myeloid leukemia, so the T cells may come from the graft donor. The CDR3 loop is CASGSFQVTNNEQFF. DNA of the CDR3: TGTGCCAGCGGGTCATTTCAAGTTACCAACAATGAGCAGTTCTTC.